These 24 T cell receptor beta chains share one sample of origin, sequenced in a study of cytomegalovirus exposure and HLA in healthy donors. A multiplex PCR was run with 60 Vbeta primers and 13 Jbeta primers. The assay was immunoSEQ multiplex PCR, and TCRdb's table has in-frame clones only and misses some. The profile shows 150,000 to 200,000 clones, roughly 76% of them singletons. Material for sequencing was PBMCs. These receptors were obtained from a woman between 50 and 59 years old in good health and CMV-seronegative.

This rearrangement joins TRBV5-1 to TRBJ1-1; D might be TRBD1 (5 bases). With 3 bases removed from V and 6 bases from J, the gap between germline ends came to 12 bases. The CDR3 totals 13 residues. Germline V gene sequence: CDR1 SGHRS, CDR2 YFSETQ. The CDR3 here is CASSSQVGPEAFF. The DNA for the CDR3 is TGCGCCAGCAGCTCTCAGGTGGGGCCTGAAGCTTTCTTT.

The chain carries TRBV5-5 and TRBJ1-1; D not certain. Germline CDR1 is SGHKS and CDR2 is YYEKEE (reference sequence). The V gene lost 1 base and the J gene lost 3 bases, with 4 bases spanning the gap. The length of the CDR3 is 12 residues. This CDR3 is CASSLQDTEAFF. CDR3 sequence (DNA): TGTGCCAGCAGCTTGCAGGACACTGAAGCTTTCTTT.

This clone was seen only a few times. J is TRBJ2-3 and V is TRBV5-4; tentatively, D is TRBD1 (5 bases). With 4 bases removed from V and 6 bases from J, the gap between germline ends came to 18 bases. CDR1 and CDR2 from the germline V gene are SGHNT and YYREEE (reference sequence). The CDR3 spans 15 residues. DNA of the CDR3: TGTGCCAGCAGCCCAGGCCAGGGTCGGGCGGATACGCAGTATTTT. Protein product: CASSPGQGRADTQYF.

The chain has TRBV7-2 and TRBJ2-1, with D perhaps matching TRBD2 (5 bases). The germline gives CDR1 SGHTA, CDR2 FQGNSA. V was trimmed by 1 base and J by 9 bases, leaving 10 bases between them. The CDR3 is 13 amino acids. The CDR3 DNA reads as TGTGCCAGCAGCTTAGACCTAGCCTCTGAGCAGTTCTTC. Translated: CASSLDLASEQFF.

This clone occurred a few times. CDR3 sequence: CASMKGQGYGYTF. The CDR3 DNA sequence: TGTGCCAGCATGAAAGGACAGGGGTATGGCTACACCTTC. The chain employs TRBV2 and TRBJ1-2, with 9 nucleotides matching TRBD1. The CDR3 totals 13 residues. J was trimmed by 5 bases and V by 7 bases; bases with no gene match: 5. Germline CDR1 reads SNHLY; CDR2 reads FYNNEI.

The CDR3 loop reads CASSGFAGRISYEQYF. The DNA for the CDR3 is TGTGCCAGCAGTGGCTTTGCGGGACGGATATCCTACGAGCAGTACTTC. The chain recombines TRBV6-1 with TRBJ2-7; D is possibly TRBD2 (6 bases). Germline V gives CDR1 MNHNS, CDR2 SASEGT. Deletions cut 4 bases from V and 1 base from J, with 17 bases between. The CDR3 runs 16 residues.

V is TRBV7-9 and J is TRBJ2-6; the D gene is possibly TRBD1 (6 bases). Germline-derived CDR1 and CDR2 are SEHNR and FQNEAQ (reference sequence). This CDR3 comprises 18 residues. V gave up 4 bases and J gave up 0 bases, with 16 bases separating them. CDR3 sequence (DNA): TGTGCCAGCAGCTCAGCCCTGGGCAGGGGCTCTGGGGCCAACGTCCTGACTTTC. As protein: CASSSALGRGSGANVLTF.

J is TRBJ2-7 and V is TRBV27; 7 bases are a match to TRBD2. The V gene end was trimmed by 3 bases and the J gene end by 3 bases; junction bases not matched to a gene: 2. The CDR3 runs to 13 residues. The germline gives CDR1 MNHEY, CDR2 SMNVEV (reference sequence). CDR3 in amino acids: CASSFSSGYEQYF. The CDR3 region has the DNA TGTGCCAGCAGTTTTTCTAGCGGCTACGAGCAGTACTTC.

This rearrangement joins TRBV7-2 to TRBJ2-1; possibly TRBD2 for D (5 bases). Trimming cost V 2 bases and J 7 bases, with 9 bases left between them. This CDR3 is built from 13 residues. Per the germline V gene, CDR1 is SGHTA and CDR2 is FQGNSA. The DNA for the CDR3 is TGTGCCAGCAGCTTAACGACTATGAATGAGCAGTTCTTC. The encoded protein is CASSLTTMNEQFF.

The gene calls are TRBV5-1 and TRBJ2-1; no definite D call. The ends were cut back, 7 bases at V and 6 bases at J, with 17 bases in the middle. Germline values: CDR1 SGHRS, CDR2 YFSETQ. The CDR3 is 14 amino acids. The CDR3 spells CASEDSSRPNEQFF. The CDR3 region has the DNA TGCGCCAGCGAAGACTCCTCCCGCCCCAATGAGCAGTTCTTC.

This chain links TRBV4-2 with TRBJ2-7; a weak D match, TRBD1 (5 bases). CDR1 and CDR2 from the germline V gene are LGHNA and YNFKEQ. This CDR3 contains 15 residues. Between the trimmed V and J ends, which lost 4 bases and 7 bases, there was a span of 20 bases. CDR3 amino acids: CASSPPGQGTMEQYF. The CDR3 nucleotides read TGTGCCAGCAGCCCTCCCGGGCAGGGTACGATGGAGCAGTACTTC.

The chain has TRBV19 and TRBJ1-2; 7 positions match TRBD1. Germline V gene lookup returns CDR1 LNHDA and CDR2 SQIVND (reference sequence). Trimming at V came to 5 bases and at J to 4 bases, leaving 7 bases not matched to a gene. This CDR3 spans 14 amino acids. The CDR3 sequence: CASSDTGTVYGYTF. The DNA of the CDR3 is TGTGCCAGTAGTGATACCGGGACAGTCTATGGCTACACCTTC.

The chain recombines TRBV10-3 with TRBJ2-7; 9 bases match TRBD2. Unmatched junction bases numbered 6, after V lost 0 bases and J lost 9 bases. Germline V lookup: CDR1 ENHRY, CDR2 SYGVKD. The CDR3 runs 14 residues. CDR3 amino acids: CAISESTSGRAQYF. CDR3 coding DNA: TGTGCCATCAGTGAGTCGACTAGCGGAAGGGCGCAGTACTTC.

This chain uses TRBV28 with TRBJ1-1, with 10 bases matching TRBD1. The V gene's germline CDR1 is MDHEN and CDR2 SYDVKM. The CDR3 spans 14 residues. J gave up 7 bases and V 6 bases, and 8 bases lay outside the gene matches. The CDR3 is CASRSTGGSGEAFF. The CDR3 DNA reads TGTGCCAGCAGATCGACAGGGGGCTCCGGTGAAGCTTTCTTT.

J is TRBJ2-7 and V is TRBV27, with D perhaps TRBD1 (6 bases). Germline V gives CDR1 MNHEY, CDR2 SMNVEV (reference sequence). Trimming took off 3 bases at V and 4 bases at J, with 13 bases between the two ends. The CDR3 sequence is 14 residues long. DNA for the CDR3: TGTGCCAGCAGTTTGGCAGGGACAACTTACGAGCAGTACTTC. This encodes CASSLAGTTYEQYF.

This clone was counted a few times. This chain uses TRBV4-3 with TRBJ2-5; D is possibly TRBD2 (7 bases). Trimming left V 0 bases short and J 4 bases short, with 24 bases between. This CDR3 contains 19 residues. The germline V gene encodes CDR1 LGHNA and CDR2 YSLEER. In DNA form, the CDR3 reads TGCGCCAGCAGCCAAGAATGGGGGGGCCTGTTGGGGATAGGAGAGACCCAGTACTTC. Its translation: CASSQEWGGLLGIGETQYF.

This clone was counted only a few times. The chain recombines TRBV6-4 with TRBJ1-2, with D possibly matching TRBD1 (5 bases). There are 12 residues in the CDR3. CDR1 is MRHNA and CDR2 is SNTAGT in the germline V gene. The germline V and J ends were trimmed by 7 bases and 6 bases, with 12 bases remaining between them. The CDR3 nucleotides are TGTGCCAGCACGACAGTTAAGGATGGCTACACCTTC. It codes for CASTTVKDGYTF.

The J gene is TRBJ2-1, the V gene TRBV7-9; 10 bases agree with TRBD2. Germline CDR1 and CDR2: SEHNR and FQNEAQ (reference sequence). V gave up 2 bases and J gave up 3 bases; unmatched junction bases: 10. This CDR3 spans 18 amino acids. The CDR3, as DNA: TGTGCCAGCAGCTTACCTTCGAGCGGGACTAGCGTCTACAATGAGCAGTTCTTC. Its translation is CASSLPSSGTSVYNEQFF. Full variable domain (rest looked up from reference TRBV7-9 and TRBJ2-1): DTGVSQNPRHKITKRGQNVTFRCDPISEHNRLYWYRQTLGQGPEFLTYFQNEAQLEKSRLLSDRFSAERPKGSFSTLEIQRTEQGDSAMYLCASSLPSSGTSVYNEQFFGPGTRLTVL.

The CDR3 DNA follows: TGTGCCAGCAGCTTAGCGTTGGGGGGCACCGGGGAGCTGTTTTTT. It is translated as CASSLALGGTGELFF. This chain links TRBV7-6 with TRBJ2-2, with D possibly TRBD2 on 6 matching bases. V lost 0 bases to trimming and J lost 4 bases, with 9 bases between them. Germline V gene lookup returns CDR1 SGHVS and CDR2 FNYEAQ. This CDR3 is 15 amino acids long.

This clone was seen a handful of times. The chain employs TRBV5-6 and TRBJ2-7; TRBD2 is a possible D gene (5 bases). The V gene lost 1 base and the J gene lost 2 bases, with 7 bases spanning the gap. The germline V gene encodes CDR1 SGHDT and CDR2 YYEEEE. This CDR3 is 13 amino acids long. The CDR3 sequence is CASSLNGAYEQYF. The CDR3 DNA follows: TGTGCCAGCAGCTTGAACGGGGCCTACGAGCAGTACTTC.

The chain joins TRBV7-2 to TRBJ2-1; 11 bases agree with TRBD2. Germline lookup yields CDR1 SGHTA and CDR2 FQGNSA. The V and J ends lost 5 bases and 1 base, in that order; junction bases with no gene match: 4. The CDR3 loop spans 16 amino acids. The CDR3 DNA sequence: TGTGCCAGCAGCCGCGGACTAGCGGGTTCCTACAATGAGCAGTTCTTC. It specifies CASSRGLAGSYNEQFF.

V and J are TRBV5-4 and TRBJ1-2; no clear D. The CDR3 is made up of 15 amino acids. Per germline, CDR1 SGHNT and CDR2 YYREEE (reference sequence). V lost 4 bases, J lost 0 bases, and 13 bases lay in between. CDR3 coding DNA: TGTGCCAGCAGCGCCCTCGGAGAACCTAACTATGGCTACACCTTC. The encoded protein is CASSALGEPNYGYTF.

The CDR3 spells CASSQGFGGQLQPQHF. The CDR3 nucleotides read TGCGCCAGCAGCCAAGGTTTTGGGGGCCAGCTACAGCCCCAGCATTTT. The rearrangement links TRBV4-1 to TRBJ1-5, with D tentatively TRBD1 (6 bases). V gave up 1 base and J gave up 7 bases, with 17 bases separating them. The CDR3 runs 16 residues. Germline V gene data show CDR1 as MGHRA and CDR2 as YSYEKL.

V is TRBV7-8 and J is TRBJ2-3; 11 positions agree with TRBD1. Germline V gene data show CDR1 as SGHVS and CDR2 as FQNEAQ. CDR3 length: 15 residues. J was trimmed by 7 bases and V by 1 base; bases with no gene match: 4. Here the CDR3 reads CASSLGGTGGYTQYF. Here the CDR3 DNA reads TGTGCCAGCAGCTTAGGTGGGACAGGGGGTTATACGCAGTATTTT. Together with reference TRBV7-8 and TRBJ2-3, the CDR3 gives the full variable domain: GAGVSQSPRYKVAKRGQDVALRCDPISGHVSLFWYQQALGQGPEFLTYFQNEAQLDKSGLPSDRFFAERPEGSVSTLKIQRTQQEDSAVYLCASSLGGTGGYTQYFGPGTRLTVL.